This entry lists 29 T cell receptor beta chains sequenced from one sample in a study of molecular identifiers for immune sequencing clone quantification. In TCRdb, the PCR reads were re-called with MiXCR into one record per CDR3 protein. Of over 300,000 distinct CDR3 sequences in the sample, 24% are singletons; the top ten hold approximately 0.74%. The sample comprised naive CD8+ T cells from blood, with Jurkat cell RNA spiked in. Specified subset: FACS-sorted CD8+CD4-CCR7+CD45RA+ naive T cells. These receptors originate from a human donor in good health. Some libraries in this study had Jurkat cell RNA spiked in.

The rearrangement uses TRBV9 and TRBJ1-5, with D perhaps TRBD1 (5 bases). V was shortened by 0 bases and J by 6 bases, with 16 bases between the two germline ends. CDR3 length: 16 amino acids. In germline, CDR1 is SGDLS, CDR2 YYNGEE. CDR3 loop: CASSVGPSNGGQPQHF. The CDR3 nucleotides read TGTGCCAGCAGCGTAGGACCGAGTAACGGGGGTCAGCCCCAGCATTTT.

This clonotype was picked up many times. The chain combines TRBV29-1 with TRBJ1-2; D call uncertain. The CDR3 contains 13 residues. V was shortened by 6 bases and J by 4 bases, with 15 bases between the two germline ends. Germline V gene sequence: CDR1 SQVTM, CDR2 ANQGSEA. CDR3 sequence: CSVDEPATYGYTF. As DNA, the CDR3 is TGCAGCGTCGACGAACCGGCCACCTATGGCTACACCTTC.

There are a few counts of this clonotype. The rearrangement links TRBV12-3 or TRBV12-4 to TRBJ1-5; 8 positions match TRBD1. V lost 4 bases, J lost 3 bases, and 5 bases stayed unmatched. The CDR3 has 15 amino acids. The CDR3 bases are TGTGCCAGCAGTTCGACAGGGGTCTACAATCAGCCCCAGCATTTT. Translated: CASSSTGVYNQPQHF.

The chain is built from TRBV20-1 and TRBJ2-7; 7 nucleotides line up with TRBD2. V gave up 1 base and J gave up 0 bases; unmatched junction bases: 6. The CDR3 loop spans 15 amino acids. From germline, CDR1 is DFQATT and CDR2 SNEGSKA (reference sequence). The DNA for the CDR3 is TGCAGTGCTAGAGTCGGCGGGAGTAGCTCCTACGAGCAGTACTTC. Amino acids: CSARVGGSSSYEQYF.

This clonotype was picked up a small number of times. V and J are TRBV6-2 or TRBV6-3 and TRBJ2-2; D is unresolved. V dropped 6 bases and J dropped 8 bases, with 10 bases sitting between them. This CDR3 is 12 amino acids long. The germline CDR1 and CDR2 sequences are MNHEY and SVGEGT. The CDR3 coding sequence is TGTGCCAGCAGCTTGGGTAGGGGGGAGCTGTTTTTT. Its protein product is CASSLGRGELFF.

J is TRBJ2-7 and V is TRBV2; 14 bases match TRBD2. Looked up from germline, CDR1 is SNHLY and CDR2 is FYNNEI. Unmatched junction bases numbered 18, after V lost 8 bases and J lost 9 bases. The CDR3 has 17 residues. CDR3 sequence: CASGRPPGTSGSGAQYF. CDR3 nucleotide sequence: TGTGCCAGCGGTCGTCCCCCCGGGACTAGCGGGAGTGGAGCGCAGTACTTC.

This clonotype was seen a few times. This sequence joins TRBV7-9 and TRBJ2-3; D is possibly TRBD2 (5 bases). V lost 0 bases, J lost 2 bases, and 12 bases lay in between. The CDR3 extends over 16 amino acids. Per germline, CDR1 SEHNR and CDR2 FQNEAQ (reference sequence). The CDR3 reads CASSLARVSLTDTQYF. The CDR3 DNA follows: TGTGCCAGCAGCTTAGCGCGGGTTTCCCTCACAGATACGCAGTATTTT.

This clonotype showed up just a few times. This sequence joins TRBV4-2 and TRBJ1-4; possible D gene TRBD1, 5 bases. The germline V gene encodes CDR1 LGHNA and CDR2 YNFKEQ. The CDR3 has 17 residues. The V and J ends lost 0 bases and 8 bases respectively, with 19 bases between them. The CDR3: CASSQEGADLLYEKLFF. The CDR3 nucleotides are TGTGCCAGCAGCCAAGAAGGGGCAGACTTACTCTACGAAAAACTGTTTTTT.

V is TRBV6-5 and J is TRBJ2-3, with 12 bases identical to TRBD2. This CDR3 comprises 22 residues. Germline values: CDR1 MNHEY, CDR2 SVGAGI. J was trimmed by 4 bases and V by 6 bases; bases with no gene match: 26. The CDR3 protein is CASSPGRLAGASGRAWSDTQYF. The CDR3 coding sequence is TGTGCCAGCAGCCCCGGGAGGCTGGCCGGGGCTAGCGGGAGGGCCTGGTCAGATACGCAGTATTTT.

This clonotype was found a few times. The CDR3 region is CSAPPGLADQETQYF. CDR3 in DNA: TGCAGCGCTCCTCCGGGTCTAGCGGACCAAGAGACCCAGTACTTC. This chain links TRBV29-1 with TRBJ2-5, with 7 bases lining up with TRBD2. Trimming cost V 7 bases and J 0 bases; bases outside gene matches: 11. The CDR3 consists of 15 residues. Germline lookup yields CDR1 SQVTM and CDR2 ANQGSEA. The full variable domain, its missing parts supplied by reference TRBV29-1 and TRBJ2-5, is SAVISQKPSRDICQRGTSLTIQCQVDSQVTMMFWYRQQPGQSLTLIATANQGSEATYESGFVIDKFPISRPNLTFSTLTVSNMSPEDSSIYLCSAPPGLADQETQYFGPGTRLLVL.

This clonotype has ten or more counts. This chain links TRBV27 with TRBJ1-1; 8 positions agree with TRBD1. CDR1 and CDR2 from the germline V gene are MNHEY and SMNVEV (reference sequence). CDR3 length equals 14 residues. Unmatched junction bases numbered 4, after V lost 6 bases and J lost 1 base. CDR3 amino acids: CASSPGTGNTEAFF. The CDR3 nucleotides read TGTGCCAGCAGCCCCGGGACAGGGAACACTGAAGCTTTCTTT.

This clonotype was seen a few times. This sequence joins TRBV12-3 or TRBV12-4 and TRBJ2-3, with TRBD2 matching over 10 bases. Trimming took 1 base from V and 4 from J; bases not matched to a gene: 5. The CDR3 has 16 amino acids. Here the CDR3 DNA reads TGTGCCAGCAGTTTAGTGCTAGCGGGGGAGGCAGATACGCAGTATTTT. Translated: CASSLVLAGEADTQYF.

As for this clonotype: A clone one base away is much larger, so this may be a read error. The chain employs TRBV28 and TRBJ1-2, with a tentative D call TRBD1 (5 bases). Germline V gene data show CDR1 as MDHEN and CDR2 as SYDVKM. This CDR3 is 14 amino acids long. The CDR3 region is CASRTLQGNCGYTF. The CDR3 nucleotides read TGTGCCAGCAGAACGCTCCAGGGAAACTGTGGCTACACCTTC.

As for this clonotype: A much bigger clone sits one base away, suggesting this may be a read error. The chain has TRBV7-9 and TRBJ1-4; D uncertain. V was shortened by 1 base and J by 4 bases, with 10 bases between the two germline ends. This CDR3 contains 15 residues. Germline CDR1 reads SEHNR; CDR2 reads FQNEAQ (reference sequence). This CDR3 reads CASSLGSTGNEKLFF. The DNA for the CDR3 is TGTGCCAGCAGCTTAGGATCGACGGGTAATGAAAAACTGTTTTTT.

As concerns this clonotype: The conserved final phenylalanine or tryptophan is absent from the CDR3, which likely points to a read error. The chain has TRBV27 and TRBJ1-1; D is uncertain. The germline V and J ends were trimmed by 6 bases and 5 bases, with 10 bases remaining between them. The length of the CDR3 is 12 residues. Per germline, CDR1 MNHEY and CDR2 SMNVEV (reference sequence). CDR3 nucleotides: TGTGCCAGCAGGACGGCGGATACTGAAGCTTTCCTT. This translates into CASRTADTEAFL.

On this clonotype itself: Compared with germline, one end of the junction differs, possibly owing to a read error. The rearrangement links TRBV27 to TRBJ2-3; D possibly corresponds to TRBD2 (6 bases). CDR1 and CDR2 from the germline V gene are MNHEY and SMNVEV (reference sequence). CDR3 length: 14 amino acids. CDR3 protein: CANSGLTGANTQYF. The CDR3 coding sequence is TGTGCCAACAGTGGGCTAACGGGAGCAAATACGCAGTATTTT.

This clonotype was counted a few times. The chain joins TRBV7-9 to TRBJ1-1; the D is unclear. V dropped 6 bases and J dropped 1 base, with 9 bases sitting between them. The CDR3 consists of 13 residues. Germline V gene sequence: CDR1 SEHNR, CDR2 FQNEAQ (reference sequence). The CDR3 reads CASSGASNTEAFF. Here the CDR3 DNA reads TGTGCCAGCAGTGGAGCTTCGAACACTGAAGCTTTCTTT.

The V gene is TRBV7-9, the J gene TRBJ2-5; 9 positions match TRBD2. V lost 1 base to trimming and J lost 5 bases; unmatched junction nucleotides: 8. CDR1 is SEHNR, CDR2 FQNEAQ, per germline (reference sequence). CDR3 length: 16 amino acids. DNA for the CDR3: TGTGCCAGCAGCTTAGATTGGTTAGCGGGAGCTGAGACCCAGTACTTC. Protein sequence: CASSLDWLAGAETQYF.

The sample holds a few counts of this clonotype. This sequence joins TRBV21-1 and TRBJ2-7; TRBD2, as called in the table, went unchecked against the DNA. TRBV21-1 is annotated as a pseudogene. The CDR3 extends over 16 amino acids. The CDR3 nucleotides read TGTGCCAGCAGCAAAATACGCCCAGCGGGAGGGTACGAGCAGTACTTC. Amino acid sequence: CASSKIRPAGGYEQYF.

The rearrangement joins TRBV29-1 to TRBJ1-1, with no clear D. Germline V gives CDR1 SQVTM, CDR2 ANQGSEA. This CDR3 contains 12 residues. The CDR3 bases are TGCAGTATAACGGAAGGGAACACTGAAGCTTTCTTT. Translating gives CSITEGNTEAFF.

Turning to this clonotype: A single base separates this from a much larger clone, so it may be a read error. This sequence joins TRBV29-1 and TRBJ2-1, with 8 bases identical to TRBD2. V lost 3 bases and J lost 12; bases outside the gene matches: 7. The germline CDR1 and CDR2 sequences are SQVTM and ANQGSEA. The CDR3 extends over 12 amino acids. CDR3 in DNA: TGCAGCGTTGACGCGGGGGGCCTAGCGCAGTTCTTC. It yields the protein CSVDAGGLAQFF.

This clonotype was seen once. With a much larger clone just one base away, this may be a read error. This likely comes from a read error, as the CDR3 has no conserved phenylalanine or tryptophan at its end. The genes are TRBV29-1 and TRBJ1-1; TRBD1 agrees at 8 bases. Germline loops: CDR1 SQVTM, CDR2 ANQGSEA. The CDR3 sequence is 11 residues long. The CDR3 sequence is CSVDRATEAFL. The CDR3 coding sequence is TGCAGTGTGGACAGGGCGACTGAAGCTTTCTTA.

The chain combines TRBV27 with TRBJ2-7, with D possibly called TRBD1 or TRBD2 (6 bases each). The CDR3 is made up of 13 amino acids. Trimming shortened V by 8 bases and J by 2 bases, and 13 bases separated the two germline ends. CDR1 and CDR2 from the germline V gene are MNHEY and SMNVEV (reference sequence). CDR3 nucleotides: TGTGCCAGCCCCGGACGGGGGCCCTACGAGCAGTACTTC. It is translated as CASPGRGPYEQYF.

Many counts were recorded for this clonotype. The chain carries TRBV28 and TRBJ2-3; the match to TRBD2 covers 8 bases. The germline gives CDR1 MDHEN, CDR2 SYDVKM. The CDR3 extends over 16 amino acids. With 4 bases clipped from V and 5 bases from J, the junction kept 11 bases outside the gene matches. CDR3 residues: CASSSLSGGLIDTQYF. The CDR3 DNA reads as TGTGCCAGCAGTTCCTTATCGGGAGGGCTTATAGATACGCAGTATTTT.

This clonotype showed up many times. The gene calls are TRBV5-1 and TRBJ1-1, with 7 nucleotides matching TRBD1. From germline, CDR1 is SGHRS and CDR2 YFSETQ. This CDR3 contains 16 residues. V was pared by 5 bases and J by 3 bases, with 13 bases of the junction left unmatched. This CDR3 reads CASSYHTDREDTEAFF. The CDR3 DNA follows: TGCGCCAGCAGTTATCACACCGACAGGGAGGACACTGAAGCTTTCTTT. Full variable domain (missing parts from reference TRBV5-1 and TRBJ1-1): KAGVTQTPRYLIKTRGQQVTLSCSPISGHRSVSWYQQTPGQGLQFLFEYFSETQRNKGNFPGRFSGRQFSNSRSEMNVSTLELGDSALYLCASSYHTDREDTEAFFGQGTRLTVV.

With regard to this clonotype: Just one base apart from a much larger clone, this may be a read error. This chain joins TRBV5-3 and TRBJ2-1, with D possibly being TRBD2 (6 bases). TRBV5-3 is an ORF; its function is uncertain. CDR3 length: 15 amino acids. In DNA form, the CDR3 reads TGTGCCAGCAGCTTGGCGGGACGGGTCCACAATGAGCAGTTCTTC. Protein: CASSLAGRVHNEQFF.

A note on this clonotype: One junction end does not reproduce the germline sequence, and a read error may be involved. The CDR3 DNA reads TGTGCCAGCAGTATATCGAGCGGGTGGGAGGGGTTGGATGGCTACACCTTC. It codes for CASSISSGWEGLDGYTF. This rearrangement joins TRBV27 to TRBJ1-2; D perhaps matches TRBD1 (5 bases). The CDR3 is 17 residues long. Germline loops: CDR1 MNHEY, CDR2 SMNVEV (reference sequence).

At least ten counts were recorded for this clonotype. The chain employs TRBV2 and TRBJ1-2, with D uncertain. Trimming removed 4 bases from V and 11 bases from J, with 20 bases in between. This CDR3 has 14 residues. Germline lookup yields CDR1 SNHLY and CDR2 FYNNEI. This chain's CDR3 is CASSVIGGLMRYTF. CDR3 bases: TGTGCCAGCAGTGTGATTGGAGGGCTTATGAGGTACACCTTC.

J is TRBJ2-3 and V is TRBV7-3; tentative D call: TRBD2 (6 bases). V was pared by 11 bases and J by 0 bases, with 24 bases between. The CDR3 is made up of 17 amino acids. Looked up from germline, CDR1 is SGHTA and CDR2 is FQGTGA. CDR3 amino acids: CAQRNSGVGASTDTQYF. The CDR3 DNA is TGTGCCCAGCGGAATTCGGGGGTTGGGGCTAGCACAGATACGCAGTATTTT.